This T cell receptor (beta chain) is drawn from a study of blood T cell repertoires in COVID-19. The CDR3 extends over 15 amino acids. V was trimmed by 2 bases and J by 2 bases, leaving 13 bases between them. Per germline, CDR1 SGHVS and CDR2 FNYEAQ. The assay was immunoSEQ multiplex PCR, and TCRdb's table has in-frame clones only and misses some. The table lists about 180,000 clones, roughly 88% of them singletons. Cohorts were based on clinical histories the participants reported. What was sequenced was PBMCs or T cells enriched from blood (not recorded which). This clonotype originated in a woman aged 25 to 39 who had recovered from COVID-19. This chain joins TRBV7-6 and TRBJ2-7; possible D gene TRBD2, 5 bases. The CDR3 here is CASSLNSGNAYEQYF. DNA of the CDR3: TGTGCCAGCAGCTTAAATTCGGGAAACGCCTACGAGCAGTACTTC.